The 6 T cell receptor beta chains below come from one sample, sequenced in a study of Graves' ophthalmopathy and Graves' hyperthyroidism. RNA transcripts provided the template for amplifying TCR beta CDR3 regions. First-round RT-PCR with HTBI primers preceded a second-round multiplex PCR. TCRdb ran MiXCR on the multiplex PCR reads and lists one entry per CDR3 protein. The sample lists around 1.1 million distinct CDR3 sequences, less than 45% occurring once. The sample comprised peripheral blood or thyroid tissue (not recorded which). Every receptor here comes from an adult man with Graves' hyperthyroidism.

This clonotype was detected only a few times. The chain links TRBV7-8 to TRBJ2-7, with D hard to call. Between the trimmed V and J ends, which lost 1 base and 3 bases, there was a span of 16 bases. This CDR3 has 16 amino acids. CDR1 and CDR2 (germline): SGHVS, FQNEAQ. The CDR3 DNA reads as TGTGCCAGCAGCTTAGTTACAGCGTCCCTGGGCTACGAGCAGTACTTC. It specifies CASSLVTASLGYEQYF.

This clonotype was counted many times. The J gene is TRBJ2-3, the V gene TRBV7-2; tentative D call: TRBD2 (5 bases). The CDR3 is 15 amino acids. Trimming left V 1 base short and J 0 bases short, with 8 bases between. Germline V gene data show CDR1 as SGHTA and CDR2 as FQGNSA. CDR3 loop: CASSLVSGSTDTQYF. The CDR3 DNA is TGTGCCAGCAGCTTAGTAAGCGGAAGCACAGATACGCAGTATTTT.

This chain joins TRBV9 and TRBJ1-6, with D perhaps matching TRBD1 (6 bases). Trimming cost V 4 bases and J 3 bases, with 14 bases left between them. Germline V CDR1 and CDR2: SGDLS, YYNGEE. This CDR3 spans 16 amino acids. In DNA, the CDR3 is TGTGCCAGCAGCCACCCGGACAGAGACTATAATTCACCCCTCCACTTT. Translating it yields CASSHPDRDYNSPLHF.

The V gene is TRBV7-8, the J gene TRBJ2-7; no definite D call. This CDR3 spans 16 amino acids. Germline V gene data show CDR1 as SGHVS and CDR2 as FQNEAQ. The V gene lost 5 bases and the J gene lost 0 bases, with 17 bases spanning the gap. Here the CDR3 reads CASSDPLRSFSYEQYF. Written as DNA, the CDR3 is TGTGCCAGCAGCGACCCTTTGCGGTCCTTCTCCTACGAGCAGTACTTC.

This clonotype occurred many times. The V gene is TRBV19, the J gene TRBJ1-1; D is possibly TRBD1 (6 bases). This CDR3 has 13 residues. The V gene lost 8 bases and the J gene lost 1 base, with 11 bases spanning the gap. CDR1 is LNHDA and CDR2 is SQIVND in the germline V gene (reference sequence). The CDR3 nucleotides read TGTGCCAGTGAGGACAGACCGAACACTGAAGCTTTCTTT. As protein: CASEDRPNTEAFF. The full variable domain, with the rest looked up from reference TRBV19 and TRBJ1-1, is DGGITQSPKYLFRKEGQNVTLSCEQNLNHDAMYWYRQDPGQGLRLIYYSQIVNDFQKGDIAEGYSVSREKKESFPLTVTSAQKNPTAFYLCASEDRPNTEAFFGQGTRLTVV.

This clonotype was seen more than once but under ten times. The rearrangement joins TRBV4-3 to TRBJ1-2; D gene ambiguous. The germline V and J ends were trimmed by 0 bases and 2 bases, with 13 bases remaining between them. The CDR3 totals 16 residues. CDR1 is LGHNA, CDR2 YSLEER, per germline. As DNA, the CDR3 is TGCGCCAGCAGCCAAGATCTTAACATTCAGAACTATGGCTACACCTTC. Its translation is CASSQDLNIQNYGYTF.